A single sample gave rise to the 24 T cell receptor beta chains below, sequenced in a study of PD-1 blockade in classical Hodgkin lymphoma. In every patient, relapse followed autologous stem cell transplantation, while exposure to brentuximab vedotin differed. Using immunoSEQ multiplex PCR, the repertoire was profiled, and TCRdb retains in-frame clones only, with some absent. Among 35,000 to 45,000 clones listed, around 76% were seen once. This specimen was peripheral blood mononuclear cells (PBMCs), taken before the second cycle of nivolumab. The receptors shown here come from a human donor with classical Hodgkin lymphoma.

The J gene is TRBJ2-7, the V gene TRBV25-1, with 7 positions matching TRBD2. The V segment lost 3 bases and the J segment 4 bases; nucleotides outside the gene matches: 15. There are 17 residues in the CDR3. Germline CDR1 MGHDK, CDR2 SYGVNS. CDR3 loop: CASSDQALAGPGYEQYF. The CDR3 bases are TGTGCCAGCAGTGATCAAGCCTTAGCGGGCCCGGGTTACGAGCAGTACTTC.

This rearrangement joins TRBV7-8 to TRBJ2-1, with a weak D call TRBD1 (6 bases). The V and J ends lost 5 bases and 6 bases respectively, with 17 bases between them. CDR1 and CDR2 (germline): SGHVS, FQNEAQ. CDR3 length equals 15 residues. CDR3 protein: CASSPIFRTANEQFF. CDR3 DNA: TGTGCCAGCAGCCCCATATTCCGGACAGCCAATGAGCAGTTCTTC.

This clone occurred once. The rearrangement links TRBV4-3 to TRBJ2-6; TRBD1 might be the D (5 bases). The CDR3 is made up of 18 amino acids. Between the trimmed V and J ends, which lost 5 bases and 2 bases, there was a span of 19 bases. From germline, CDR1 is LGHNA and CDR2 YSLEER. CDR3: CASSFDLQAIPGANVLTF. The CDR3 DNA reads as TGCGCCAGCAGCTTCGACTTACAGGCCATCCCTGGGGCCAACGTCCTGACTTTC.

This clone was seen once. This rearrangement joins TRBV11-3 to TRBJ2-7, with D maybe TRBD2 (5 bases). V was trimmed by 5 bases and J by 2 bases, leaving 13 bases between them. From germline, CDR1 is SGHNT and CDR2 YENEEA. The CDR3 spans 14 residues. CDR3 nucleotides: TGTGCCAGCAGCCTTGCCGGGAAACCCTACGAGCAGTACTTC. Translating gives CASSLAGKPYEQYF.

The J gene is TRBJ1-4, the V gene TRBV30; unclear D gene. V was cut by 0 bases and J by 4 bases, with 12 bases left in between. Germline V lookup: CDR1 GTSNPN, CDR2 SVGIG (reference sequence). This CDR3 has 15 residues. The chain's CDR3 is CAWSVIGKNNEKLFF. CDR3 sequence (DNA): TGTGCCTGGAGTGTAATCGGGAAGAATAATGAAAAACTGTTTTTT.

The chain has TRBV18 and TRBJ1-4; 9 bases match TRBD1. The germline V gene encodes CDR1 KGHSH and CDR2 LQKENI. The CDR3 extends over 15 amino acids. J lost 7 bases, V lost 3 bases, and 6 bases had no gene match. The CDR3 loop is CASSPTGGAGEKLFF. DNA for the CDR3: TGTGCCAGCTCACCCACAGGGGGCGCGGGTGAAAAACTGTTTTTT.

This chain links TRBV15 with TRBJ2-1; TRBD2 agrees at 9 bases. This CDR3 has 14 amino acids. V lost 8 bases, J lost 7 bases, and 9 bases stayed unmatched. Germline lookup yields CDR1 LNHNV and CDR2 YYDKDF (reference sequence). The CDR3 protein is CATRGGRADNEQFF. The CDR3 bases are TGTGCCACCCGTGGCGGGAGGGCCGATAATGAGCAGTTCTTC.

The rearrangement uses TRBV7-6 and TRBJ2-1; D not certain. Trimming took off 4 bases at V and 2 bases at J, with 3 bases between the two ends. CDR1 is SGHVS, CDR2 FNYEAQ, per germline. The length of the CDR3 is 12 residues. The CDR3 protein is CASSSAYNEQFF. The CDR3 bases are TGTGCCAGCAGCTCGGCCTACAATGAGCAGTTCTTC.

In this sample, this clone turned up a few times. The gene calls are TRBV30 and TRBJ1-4; maybe TRBD1 (5 bases). The CDR3 contains 14 residues. Germline values: CDR1 GTSNPN, CDR2 SVGIG (reference sequence). V was pared by 0 bases and J by 7 bases, with 12 bases between. The CDR3 DNA sequence: TGTGCCTGGAGTGTCGGGCAGGGAGCTGAAAAACTGTTTTTT. The encoded protein is CAWSVGQGAEKLFF. The entire variable domain, with the rest obtained from reference TRBV30 and TRBJ1-4, is as follows: SQTIHQWPATLVQPVGSPLSLECTVEGTSNPNLYWYRQAAGRGLQLLFYSVGIGQISSEVPQNLSASRPQDRQFILSSKKLLLSDSGFYLCAWSVGQGAEKLFFGSGTQLSVL.

The sample holds a few counts of this clone. The chain employs TRBV7-8 and TRBJ2-7; D is unclear. The ends were cut back, 3 bases at V and 2 bases at J, with 8 bases in the middle. The CDR3 is 13 residues long. Germline CDR1 SGHVS, CDR2 FQNEAQ. The CDR3 reads CASSFAITYEQYF. The CDR3 DNA reads TGTGCCAGCAGCTTCGCGATCACCTACGAGCAGTACTTC.

Worth noting for this clone: Likely a read error: the CDR3 ends without its conserved phenylalanine or tryptophan. This sequence joins TRBV29-1 and TRBJ2-2, with 9 bases identical to TRBD2. Germline V gene lookup returns CDR1 SQVTM and CDR2 ANQGSEA. The J segment lost 0 bases and the V segment lost 5 bases, leaving 4 bases of the junction unmatched. The CDR3 covers 15 residues. CDR3 DNA: TGCAGCGTTATACTAGCGGGTGCGAACACCGGGGAGCTGTTTTCT. Amino acids: CSVILAGANTGELFS.

The chain uses TRBV25-1 and TRBJ2-7, with TRBD1 matching 10 bases. The CDR3 spans 15 residues. Looked up from germline, CDR1 is MGHDK and CDR2 is SYGVNS. The ends lost 2 bases at V and 3 bases at J; junction bases unmatched: 4. Here the CDR3 reads CASSEKGQGLYEQYF. CDR3 DNA: TGTGCCAGCAGTGAAAAGGGACAGGGGCTCTACGAGCAGTACTTC.

The chain couples TRBV6-5 to TRBJ1-5; D is perhaps TRBD1 (5 bases). Germline V gene lookup returns CDR1 MNHEY and CDR2 SVGAGI. The CDR3 has 15 residues. Between the trimmed V and J ends, which lost 6 bases and 6 bases, there was a span of 18 bases. CDR3 amino acids: CASSFSPGGSQPQHF. CDR3 nucleotide sequence: TGTGCCAGCAGCTTCTCGCCCGGGGGGAGTCAGCCCCAGCATTTT.

This clone has a single count. The chain links TRBV19 to TRBJ2-7; no reliable D call. Trimming shortened V by 4 bases and J by 7 bases, and 11 bases separated the two germline ends. Germline CDR1 and CDR2: LNHDA and SQIVND (reference sequence). CDR3 length: 12 amino acids. CDR3 DNA sequence: TGTGCCAGTAGTACCGGCTTTAGGGAGCAGTACTTC. Translated: CASSTGFREQYF. The whole variable domain, filled in from reference TRBV19 and TRBJ2-7, reads DGGITQSPKYLFRKEGQNVTLSCEQNLNHDAMYWYRQDPGQGLRLIYYSQIVNDFQKGDIAEGYSVSREKKESFPLTVTSAQKNPTAFYLCASSTGFREQYFGPGTRLTVT.

This clone is classed as medium-sized. V gene TRBV6-1 combines with J gene TRBJ2-7; a possible D gene is TRBD1 (5 bases). Trimming took 3 bases from V and 0 from J, leaving 9 bases between them. The CDR3 is 14 amino acids. Germline CDR1 is MNHNS and CDR2 is SASEGT. The CDR3 DNA is TGTGCCAGCAGTGAGACAGTTTCCTCCTACGAGCAGTACTTC. It is translated as CASSETVSSYEQYF.

This clone is a singleton in its sample. The rearrangement links TRBV19 to TRBJ1-1; 7 nucleotides align to TRBD1. In germline, CDR1 is LNHDA, CDR2 SQIVND (reference sequence). The V and J ends lost 4 bases and 3 bases, in that order; junction bases with no gene match: 8. The CDR3 is 15 residues long. This CDR3 is CASSTSTGSYTEAFF. The CDR3 region has the DNA TGTGCCAGTAGTACGTCGACAGGGTCGTACACTGAAGCTTTCTTT.

The genes are TRBV5-4 and TRBJ1-2, with no clear D. V shed 0 bases and J shed 2 bases, with 20 bases lying between them. CDR3 length equals 18 residues. CDR1 is SGHNT and CDR2 is YYREEE in the germline V gene (reference sequence). This CDR3 is CASSLVGFTARENYGYTF. CDR3 nucleotide sequence: TGTGCCAGCAGCTTGGTTGGGTTTACCGCCCGAGAGAACTATGGCTACACCTTC.

This chain's CDR3 is CASRRDTGEYEQYF. In nucleotides, the CDR3 is TGTGCCAGCAGACGGGACACCGGGGAATACGAGCAGTACTTC. V gene TRBV2 combines with J gene TRBJ2-7; possibly TRBD1 for D (6 bases). Germline CDR1 and CDR2: SNHLY and FYNNEI. V lost 6 bases to trimming and J lost 4 bases, with 16 bases between them. The CDR3 length is 14 residues.

This chain links TRBV4-2 with TRBJ2-4; D may be TRBD2 (6 bases). Germline CDR1 reads LGHNA; CDR2 reads YNFKEQ. Trimming took off 0 bases at V and 0 bases at J, with 12 bases between the two ends. The CDR3 totals 17 residues. The CDR3 coding sequence is TGTGCCAGCAGCCAAGAAACCCAGGGACTAGCCAAAAACATTCAGTACTTC. This codes for CASSQETQGLAKNIQYF.

The chain recombines TRBV4-2 with TRBJ2-1; 9 nucleotides line up with TRBD2. Trimming took 0 bases from V and 3 from J; bases not matched to a gene: 0. Germline values: CDR1 LGHNA, CDR2 YNFKEQ. The CDR3 contains 15 residues. The CDR3 DNA sequence: TGTGCCAGCAGCCAAGATAGCGGGAGCTACAATGAGCAGTTCTTC. Translating it yields CASSQDSGSYNEQFF.

The rearrangement joins TRBV11-3 to TRBJ2-2; 11 bases align to TRBD1. CDR1 is SGHNT and CDR2 is YENEEA in the germline V gene. Trimming took 1 base from V and 8 from J; bases not matched to a gene: 9. The CDR3 has 17 amino acids. CDR3 sequence: CASSLARTGGPRGELFF. Written as DNA, the CDR3 is TGTGCCAGCAGCTTAGCGAGGACAGGGGGCCCTAGGGGGGAGCTGTTTTTT.

The V call is TRBV7-2, the J call TRBJ2-3, with TRBD1 matching 8 bases. This CDR3 comprises 15 residues. Germline CDR1 SGHTA, CDR2 FQGNSA. Germline trimming cut 5 bases from V and 4 bases from J; bases unmatched to any gene: 8. CDR3 amino acids: CASSARQGQADTQYF. The CDR3 nucleotides are TGTGCCAGCAGCGCTAGACAGGGGCAGGCAGATACGCAGTATTTT.

V and J are TRBV7-6 and TRBJ1-1; TRBD1 agrees at 7 bases. With V trimmed by 7 bases and J by 13 bases, 21 bases remained unmatched. Germline lookup yields CDR1 SGHVS and CDR2 FNYEAQ. This CDR3 has 15 residues. In DNA form, the CDR3 reads TGTGCCAGCACCCCGACATCAGACAGGGCCCTCAGGGATTTCTTT. Its translation: CASTPTSDRALRDFF.

The rearrangement uses TRBV25-1 and TRBJ2-5, with D perhaps matching TRBD1 or TRBD2 (5 bases each). The J call may be mistaken, given a closer DNA end match to TRBJ2-7. Germline V CDR1 and CDR2: MGHDK, SYGVNS. The CDR3 spans 16 residues. CDR3 DNA sequence: TGTGCCAGCAGTAAAGGAGAGGGATGGGGGTCTTACGAGCAGTACTTC. Its translation is CASSKGEGWGSYEQYF.